The T cell receptor (beta chain) under discussion was sequenced for a study of shared clonotypes between healthy human individuals. Study findings and constraints: Collection of samples was limited to blood; tissue repertoires likely differ. The naive CD4 repertoires of several donors were compared, and around 5.1% of clonotypes were shared.

A remark on this clone: Its target is not known.

The donor population consisted of healthy HIV-negative adults with no recent acute infections or vaccinations. Subsets obtained from CD4+ cells comprised CD45RA+ naive and CD45RA-negative memory cells. Profiled with immunoSEQ multiplex PCR; TCRdb holds only in-frame clones, not every one. The sample lists about 1 million clones, about three quarters seen once, with around 1.5% in the top ten. J was trimmed by 3 bases and V by 3 bases; bases with no gene match: 8. The germline CDR1 and CDR2 sequences are SGDLS and YYNGEE. The CDR3 extends over 15 amino acids. What was sequenced was memory CD4+ T cells sorted from blood. The subset: CD45RA-negative fraction. The chain has TRBV9 and TRBJ1-1, with 7 bases aligning to TRBD1. This clonotype originated in a man aged 18 to 30 in good health. CDR3 in amino acids: CASSGGNRGYTEAFF. The CDR3 DNA sequence: TGTGCCAGCAGCGGGGGGAACAGGGGATACACTGAAGCTTTCTTT.